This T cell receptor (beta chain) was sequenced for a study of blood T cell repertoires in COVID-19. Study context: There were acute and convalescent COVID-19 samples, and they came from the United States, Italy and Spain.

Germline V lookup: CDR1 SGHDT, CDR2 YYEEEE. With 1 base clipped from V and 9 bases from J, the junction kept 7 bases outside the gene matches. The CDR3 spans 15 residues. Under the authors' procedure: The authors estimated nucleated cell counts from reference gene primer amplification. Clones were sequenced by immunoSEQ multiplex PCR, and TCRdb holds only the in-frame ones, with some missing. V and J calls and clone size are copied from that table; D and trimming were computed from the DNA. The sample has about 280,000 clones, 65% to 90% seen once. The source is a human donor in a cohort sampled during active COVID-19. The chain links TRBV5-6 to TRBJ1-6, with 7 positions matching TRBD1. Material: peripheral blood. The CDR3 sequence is CASSLPNRGISPLHF. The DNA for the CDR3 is TGTGCCAGCAGCTTGCCCAACAGGGGTATTTCACCCCTCCACTTT.